The 23 T cell receptor beta chains in this list originate from one sample, sequenced in a study of shared T cell receptors in the human thymus. Clones were read by immunoSEQ multiplex PCR, and TCRdb kept only the in-frame ones, dropping some. The sample carries hundreds of thousands of clones, roughly 90% recorded once. These data also featured in a second study, about human thymus T cells.

Material: thymocytes. The receptor set was obtained from a boy younger than two with a congenital heart defect.

This chain links TRBV28 with TRBJ2-5; 10 bases are a match to TRBD2. The V and J ends lost 4 bases and 5 bases, in that order; junction bases with no gene match: 10. Germline loops: CDR1 MDHEN, CDR2 SYDVKM. This CDR3 is built from 16 residues. The CDR3 loop is CASSSRAGGPGETQYF. The CDR3 DNA sequence: TGTGCCAGCAGTTCAAGAGCGGGAGGGCCGGGGGAGACCCAGTACTTC.

The V gene is TRBV11-2, the J gene TRBJ2-5; D is perhaps TRBD2 (7 bases). This CDR3 spans 15 amino acids. CDR1 and CDR2 from the germline V gene are SGHAT and FQNNGV. V gave up 1 base and J gave up 1 base, with 10 bases separating them. The DNA of the CDR3 is TGTGCCAGCAGCTTAGGGGGAGGGGGCCAAGAGACCCAGTACTTC. Protein: CASSLGGGGQETQYF.

The CDR3 region is CASSSRDRVYEQYF. DNA for the CDR3: TGTGCCAGCAGCTCCCGGGACAGGGTATACGAGCAGTACTTC. J is TRBJ2-7 and V is TRBV7-2, with TRBD1 matching 9 bases. CDR1 and CDR2 from the germline V gene are SGHTA and FQGNSA. V lost 4 bases to trimming and J lost 4 bases; unmatched junction nucleotides: 5. This CDR3 spans 14 amino acids. Filled out from reference TRBV7-2 and TRBJ2-7, the complete variable domain reads GAGVSQSPSNKVTEKGKDVELRCDPISGHTALYWYRQSLGQGLEFLIYFQGNSAPDKSGLPSDRFSAERTGGSVSTLTIQRTQQEDSAVYLCASSSRDRVYEQYFGPGTRLTVT.

The chain carries TRBV5-1 and TRBJ2-5; TRBD2 agrees at 9 bases. Germline lookup yields CDR1 SGHRS and CDR2 YFSETQ. Unmatched junction bases numbered 12, after V lost 3 bases and J lost 6 bases. The CDR3 is 16 residues long. The CDR3 nucleotides read TGCGCCAGCAGCTGGGGCGGCGGGAGGGCCCCGAAGACCCAGTACTTC. Translated: CASSWGGGRAPKTQYF.

The rearrangement joins TRBV6-5 to TRBJ1-3, with D unclear. CDR3 length: 15 amino acids. Between the trimmed V and J ends, which lost 6 bases and 4 bases, there was a span of 16 bases. Per germline, CDR1 MNHEY and CDR2 SVGAGI. The CDR3 sequence: CASSPRAPVGNTIYF. The CDR3 DNA sequence: TGTGCCAGCAGCCCTCGAGCACCGGTCGGAAACACCATATATTTT.

J is TRBJ2-7 and V is TRBV6-6; 11 bases align to TRBD1. The CDR3 runs to 15 residues. The V segment lost 7 bases and the J segment 4 bases; nucleotides outside the gene matches: 9. Germline V CDR1 and CDR2: MNHNY, SVGAGI (reference sequence). CDR3 sequence: CASTEVGQGVYEQYF. The CDR3 DNA follows: TGTGCCAGCACCGAAGTGGGACAGGGGGTGTACGAGCAGTACTTC.

The table lists this clone with a count of one. This chain links TRBV10-3 with TRBJ1-2; no reliable D call. The CDR3 runs 13 residues. Germline V gene data show CDR1 as ENHRY and CDR2 as SYGVKD. V was clipped by 4 bases and J by 6 bases, with 12 bases between them. The CDR3 sequence is CAISGRRFDGYTF. The CDR3 coding sequence is TGTGCCATCAGTGGCAGGCGTTTTGATGGCTACACCTTC.

As concerns this clone: At one of its ends the junction is not consistent with the germline gene, which may arise from a read error. The CDR3 protein is CASSRPGLLRYEQCF. CDR3 sequence (DNA): TGTGCCAGCAGTAGACCGGGACTACTAAGATACGAGCAGTGCTTC. V usage is TRBV6-5 and J usage is TRBJ2-7, with TRBD2 matching over 7 bases. The CDR3 is 15 residues long. In germline, CDR1 is MNHEY, CDR2 SVGAGI.

Written as DNA, the CDR3 is TGTGCCAGCAGCTTGTCTAGCGGGTTGGCCGAGCAGTACTTC. This encodes CASSLSSGLAEQYF. The gene calls are TRBV5-4 and TRBJ2-7; 8 bases are a match to TRBD2. With V trimmed by 1 base and J by 6 bases, 6 bases remained unmatched. This CDR3 is built from 14 residues. Germline V gene sequence: CDR1 SGHNT, CDR2 YYREEE (reference sequence). Complete variable domain (other parts from reference TRBV5-4 and TRBJ2-7): ETGVTQSPTHLIKTRGQQVTLRCSSQSGHNTVSWYQQALGQGPQFIFQYYREEENGRGNFPPRFSGLQFPNYSSELNVNALELDDSALYLCASSLSSGLAEQYFGPGTRLTVT.

This clone was recorded once. This chain uses TRBV5-1 with TRBJ2-1; 8 positions agree with TRBD2. This CDR3 is 14 amino acids long. Germline CDR1 and CDR2: SGHRS and YFSETQ. V lost 3 bases and J lost 10; bases outside the gene matches: 9. The CDR3 coding sequence is TGCGCCAGCAGCTCCGGGACTAGTTTGGGGGAGCAGTTCTTC. This encodes CASSSGTSLGEQFF. The entire variable domain, with the rest obtained from reference TRBV5-1 and TRBJ2-1, is as follows: KAGVTQTPRYLIKTRGQQVTLSCSPISGHRSVSWYQQTPGQGLQFLFEYFSETQRNKGNFPGRFSGRQFSNSRSEMNVSTLELGDSALYLCASSSGTSLGEQFFGPGTRLTVL.

The chain carries TRBV4-3 and TRBJ2-3; 7 bases map to TRBD2. The CDR3 contains 16 residues. Germline V lookup: CDR1 LGHNA, CDR2 YSLEER. After removal of 1 base from V and 0 bases from J, the junction contained 4 bases not matched to a gene. The CDR3 DNA is TGCGCCAGCAGCCAAGTCAGCGGGATTAGCACAGATACGCAGTATTTT. Protein: CASSQVSGISTDTQYF.

This clone appeared a few times. The V and J genes are TRBV2 and TRBJ1-3; 8 nucleotides align to TRBD1. Germline V gives CDR1 SNHLY, CDR2 FYNNEI. With 6 bases clipped from V and 0 bases from J, the junction kept 7 bases outside the gene matches. The CDR3 consists of 16 residues. CDR3 nucleotides: TGTGCCAGCAGGTTTGACAGGGGCGACTCTGGAAACACCATATATTTT. Translation: CASRFDRGDSGNTIYF.

The chain recombines TRBV7-2 with TRBJ2-5; 8 nucleotides match TRBD2. The V gene end was trimmed by 1 base and the J gene end by 1 base; junction bases not matched to a gene: 5. The germline V gene encodes CDR1 SGHTA and CDR2 FQGNSA. The CDR3 totals 16 residues. The CDR3 coding sequence is TGTGCCAGCAGCTTAGTAGGAGCGGGAGCCCAAGAGACCCAGTACTTC. It translates to CASSLVGAGAQETQYF.

This rearrangement joins TRBV2 to TRBJ2-7; 7 bases map to TRBD2. The CDR3 contains 14 residues. Looked up from germline, CDR1 is SNHLY and CDR2 is FYNNEI. Unmatched junction bases numbered 8, after V lost 5 bases and J lost 4 bases. The CDR3 reads CASSPTREYYEQYF. The CDR3, as DNA: TGTGCCAGCAGTCCCACGCGGGAGTATTACGAGCAGTACTTC. The full variable domain, in which reference TRBV2 and TRBJ2-7 provide the parts outside the CDR3, is EPEVTQTPSHQVTQMGQEVILRCVPISNHLYFYWYRQILGQKVEFLVSFYNNEISEKSEIFDDQFSVERPDGSNFTLKIRSTKLEDSAMYFCASSPTREYYEQYFGPGTRLTVT.

The chain couples TRBV15 to TRBJ2-7; 15 nucleotides match TRBD2. Germline V lookup: CDR1 LNHNV, CDR2 YYDKDF (reference sequence). V shed 0 bases and J 4 bases; nucleotides not matched to a gene: 13. The CDR3 has 20 amino acids. The chain's CDR3 is CATSRDRGLAGGWGAYEQYF. CDR3 nucleotides: TGTGCCACCAGCAGAGACCGGGGACTAGCGGGAGGTTGGGGAGCGTACGAGCAGTACTTC.

The gene calls are TRBV7-8 and TRBJ2-1, with TRBD2 identical over 9 bases. J lost 3 bases, V lost 2 bases, and 17 bases had no gene match. The CDR3 spans 20 residues. CDR1 and CDR2 (germline): SGHVS, FQNEAQ. The CDR3 region is CASSLRRGTAGTSSYNEQFF. As DNA, the CDR3 is TGTGCCAGCAGCTTAAGGAGGGGGACAGCCGGGACTAGCAGCTACAATGAGCAGTTCTTC.

V is TRBV6-4 and J is TRBJ2-1; 8 bases align to TRBD2. V shed 9 bases, J shed 4 bases, and the junction held 14 bases outside the gene matches. Germline CDR1 is MRHNA and CDR2 is SNTAGT. The CDR3 loop spans 16 amino acids. CDR3 loop: CASRTSPPSDYNEQFF. CDR3 coding DNA: TGTGCCAGTCGGACTAGCCCTCCCTCGGATTACAATGAGCAGTTCTTC.

The chain is built from TRBV19 and TRBJ2-5, with a tentative D call TRBD1 (6 bases). V lost 4 bases, J lost 1 base, and 13 bases lay in between. This CDR3 contains 15 residues. Germline CDR1 and CDR2: LNHDA and SQIVND (reference sequence). The CDR3 sequence: CASSTSRTVQETQYF. The CDR3 DNA reads as TGTGCCAGTAGTACCTCCCGGACAGTCCAAGAGACCCAGTACTTC.

V usage is TRBV19 and J usage is TRBJ2-7; D gene uncertain. Germline-derived CDR1 and CDR2 are LNHDA and SQIVND (reference sequence). The V and J ends lost 6 bases and 7 bases respectively, with 10 bases between them. The CDR3 contains 11 residues. The DNA of the CDR3 is TGTGCCAGTAGCGCTAGAGGAGAGCAGTACTTC. Translation: CASSARGEQYF.

The rearrangement links TRBV15 to TRBJ2-3; D is unresolved. Germline CDR1 LNHNV, CDR2 YYDKDF (reference sequence). This CDR3 comprises 15 residues. V was shortened by 8 bases and J by 0 bases, with 15 bases between the two germline ends. The CDR3 nucleotides are TGTGCCACCTCAAAACTCACTACTAGCACAGATACGCAGTATTTT. It translates to CATSKLTTSTDTQYF.

The chain couples TRBV21-1 to TRBJ2-7; the table assigns TRBD2, which was not confirmed against the DNA. TRBV21-1 is shown as a pseudogene. The length of the CDR3 is 13 residues. The chain's CDR3 is CASGSGQRCEQYF. CDR3 DNA: TGTGCCAGCGGTAGCGGGCAAAGATGCGAGCAGTACTTC.

On this clone: At one end, the junction sequence differs from germline, possibly due to a read error. The chain combines TRBV7-2 with TRBJ2-1; TRBD2 matches at 11 bases. Looked up from germline, CDR1 is SGHTA and CDR2 is FQGNSA. The CDR3 spans 15 residues. Written as DNA, the CDR3 is TGTGCCAGCAGATTAGCGGGAGGGCCGCGAAATGAGCAGTTCTTC. It is translated as CASRLAGGPRNEQFF.

J is TRBJ2-7 and V is TRBV6-1, with D tentatively TRBD2 (6 bases). Trimming shortened V by 7 bases and J by 0 bases, and 16 bases separated the two germline ends. CDR3 length: 15 residues. The germline CDR1 and CDR2 sequences are MNHNS and SASEGT. The CDR3 coding sequence is TGTGCCAGCACCTTTGCCCGGGAGTTCTCCTACGAGCAGTACTTC. Protein: CASTFAREFSYEQYF.